This TCR beta chain is from a study of blood T cell repertoires in COVID-19. Looking at the study overall: COVID-19 samples from acute and convalescent phases originated in the United States, Italy and Spain. T cells, B-cell-depleted T cells, or PBMCs supplied cDNA or gDNA.

Under the authors' procedure: Estimated nucleated cell counts came from reference gene primer amplification. The protocol was immunoSEQ multiplex PCR, while the TCRdb copy is restricted to in-frame clones and leaves out a portion. The V and J calls and clone size are taken from that table; D and trimming were inferred from the DNA. The sample holds tens of thousands of clones, 88% seen once. This TCR came from a man in his 70s with acute or convalescent COVID-19. Sample: peripheral blood.

In DNA, the CDR3 is TGCGCCAGCAAAGGACAGGGGGCTTACGAGCAGTACTTC. Its translation is CASKGQGAYEQYF. V and J are TRBV10-2 and TRBJ2-7; 11 nucleotides match TRBD1. With V trimmed by 7 bases and J by 4 bases, 3 bases remained unmatched. The CDR3 is 13 residues long. Germline values: CDR1 WSHSY, CDR2 SAAADI.